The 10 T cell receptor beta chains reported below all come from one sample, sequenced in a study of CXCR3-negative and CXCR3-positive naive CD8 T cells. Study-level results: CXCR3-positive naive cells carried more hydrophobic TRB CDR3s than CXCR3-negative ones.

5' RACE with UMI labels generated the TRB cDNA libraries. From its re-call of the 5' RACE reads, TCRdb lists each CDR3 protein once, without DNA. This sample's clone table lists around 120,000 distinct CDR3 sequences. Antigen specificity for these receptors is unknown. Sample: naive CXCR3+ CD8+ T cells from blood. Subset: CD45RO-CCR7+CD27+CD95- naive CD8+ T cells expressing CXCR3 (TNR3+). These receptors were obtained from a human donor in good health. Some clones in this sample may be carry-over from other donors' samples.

Here the CDR3 reads CASSSRRLAGSDEQYF. The chain has TRBV28 and TRBJ2-7; TCRdb calls TRBD2, which cannot be checked without DNA. The V gene's germline CDR1 is MDHEN and CDR2 SYDVKM. The CDR3 spans 16 residues.

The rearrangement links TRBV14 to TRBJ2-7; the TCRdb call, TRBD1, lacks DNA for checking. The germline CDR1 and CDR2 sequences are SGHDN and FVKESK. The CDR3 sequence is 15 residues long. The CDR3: CASSPENRPTYEQYF.

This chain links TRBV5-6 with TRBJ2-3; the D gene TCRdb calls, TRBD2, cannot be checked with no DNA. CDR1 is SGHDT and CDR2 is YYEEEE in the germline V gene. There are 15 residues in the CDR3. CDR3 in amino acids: CASSFARDRTDTQYF.

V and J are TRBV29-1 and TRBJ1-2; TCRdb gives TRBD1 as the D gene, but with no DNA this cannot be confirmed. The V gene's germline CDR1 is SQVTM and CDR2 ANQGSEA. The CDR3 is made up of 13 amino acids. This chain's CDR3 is CSVPGPARNGYTF.

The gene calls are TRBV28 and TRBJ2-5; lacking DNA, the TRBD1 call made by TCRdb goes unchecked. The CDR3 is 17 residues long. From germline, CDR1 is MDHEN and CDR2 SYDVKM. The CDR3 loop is CASSSLLGEVEEETQYF.

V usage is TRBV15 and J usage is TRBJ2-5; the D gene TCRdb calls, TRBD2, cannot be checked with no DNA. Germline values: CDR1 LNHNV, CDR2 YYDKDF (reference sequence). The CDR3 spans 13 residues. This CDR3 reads CATSSGLLETQYF.

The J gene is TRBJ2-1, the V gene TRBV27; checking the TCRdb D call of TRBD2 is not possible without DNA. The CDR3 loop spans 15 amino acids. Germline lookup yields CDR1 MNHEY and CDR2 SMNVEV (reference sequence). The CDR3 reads CASSLGLAGDNEQFF.

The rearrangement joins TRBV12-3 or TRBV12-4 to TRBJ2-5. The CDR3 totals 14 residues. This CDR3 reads CASSLDRNQETQYF.

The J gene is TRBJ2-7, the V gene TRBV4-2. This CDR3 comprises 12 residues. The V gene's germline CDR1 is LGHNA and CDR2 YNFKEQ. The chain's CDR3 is CASSQARGEQYF.

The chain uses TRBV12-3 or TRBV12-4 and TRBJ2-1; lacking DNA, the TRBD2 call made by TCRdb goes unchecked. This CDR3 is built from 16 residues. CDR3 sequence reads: CASSLGPGLASNEQFF.